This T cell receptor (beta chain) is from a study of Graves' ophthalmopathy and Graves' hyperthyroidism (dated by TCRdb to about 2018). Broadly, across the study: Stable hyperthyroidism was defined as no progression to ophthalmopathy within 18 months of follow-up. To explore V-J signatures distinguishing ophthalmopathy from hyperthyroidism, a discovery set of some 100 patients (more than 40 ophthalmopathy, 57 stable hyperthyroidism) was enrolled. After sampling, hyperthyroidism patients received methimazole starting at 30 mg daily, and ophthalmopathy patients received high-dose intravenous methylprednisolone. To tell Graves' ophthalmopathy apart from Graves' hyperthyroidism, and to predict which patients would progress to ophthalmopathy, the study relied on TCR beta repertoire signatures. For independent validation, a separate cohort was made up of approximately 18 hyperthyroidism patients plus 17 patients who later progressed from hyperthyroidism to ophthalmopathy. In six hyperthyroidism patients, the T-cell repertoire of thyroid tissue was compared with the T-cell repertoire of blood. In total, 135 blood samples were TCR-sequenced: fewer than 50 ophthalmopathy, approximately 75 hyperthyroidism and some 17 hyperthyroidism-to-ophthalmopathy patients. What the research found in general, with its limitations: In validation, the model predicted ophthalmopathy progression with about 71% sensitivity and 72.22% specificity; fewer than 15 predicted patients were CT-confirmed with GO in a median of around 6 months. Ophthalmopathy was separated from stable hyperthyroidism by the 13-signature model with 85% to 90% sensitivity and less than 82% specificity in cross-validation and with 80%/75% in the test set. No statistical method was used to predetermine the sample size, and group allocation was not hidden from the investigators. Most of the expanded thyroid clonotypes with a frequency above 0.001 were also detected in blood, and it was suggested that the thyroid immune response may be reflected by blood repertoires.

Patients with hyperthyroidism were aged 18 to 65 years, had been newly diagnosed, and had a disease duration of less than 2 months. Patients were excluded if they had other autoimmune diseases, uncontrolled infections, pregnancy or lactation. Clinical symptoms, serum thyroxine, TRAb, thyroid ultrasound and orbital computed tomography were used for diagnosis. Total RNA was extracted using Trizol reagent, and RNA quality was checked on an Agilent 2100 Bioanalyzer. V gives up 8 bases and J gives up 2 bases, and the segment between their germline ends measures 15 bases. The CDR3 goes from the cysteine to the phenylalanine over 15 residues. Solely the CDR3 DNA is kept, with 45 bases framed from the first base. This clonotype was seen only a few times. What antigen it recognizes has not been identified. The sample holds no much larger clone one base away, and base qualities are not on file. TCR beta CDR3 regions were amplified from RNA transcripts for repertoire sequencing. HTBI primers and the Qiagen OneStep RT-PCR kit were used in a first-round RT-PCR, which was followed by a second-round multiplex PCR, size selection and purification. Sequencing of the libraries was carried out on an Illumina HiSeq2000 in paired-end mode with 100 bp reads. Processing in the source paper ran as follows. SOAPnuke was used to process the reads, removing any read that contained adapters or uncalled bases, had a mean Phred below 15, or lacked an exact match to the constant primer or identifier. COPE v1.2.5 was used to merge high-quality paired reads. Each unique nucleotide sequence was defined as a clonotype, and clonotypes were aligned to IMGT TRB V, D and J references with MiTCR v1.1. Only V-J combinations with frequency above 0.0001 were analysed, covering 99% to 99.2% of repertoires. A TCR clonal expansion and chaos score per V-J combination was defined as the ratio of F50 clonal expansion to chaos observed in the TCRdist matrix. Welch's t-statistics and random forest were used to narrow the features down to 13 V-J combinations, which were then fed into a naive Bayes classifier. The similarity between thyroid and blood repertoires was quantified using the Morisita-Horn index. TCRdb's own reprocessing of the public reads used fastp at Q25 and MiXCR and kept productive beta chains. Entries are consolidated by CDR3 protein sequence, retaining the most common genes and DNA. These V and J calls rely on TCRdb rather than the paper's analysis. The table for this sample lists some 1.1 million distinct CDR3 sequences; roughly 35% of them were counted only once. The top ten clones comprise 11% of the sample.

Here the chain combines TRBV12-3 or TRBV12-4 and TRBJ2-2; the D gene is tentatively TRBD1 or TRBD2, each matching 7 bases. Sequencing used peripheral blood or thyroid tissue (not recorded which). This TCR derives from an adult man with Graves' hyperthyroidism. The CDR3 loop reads CASGGRDRNTGELFF. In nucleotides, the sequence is TGTGCCAGCGGAGGGAGGGACAGAAACACCGGGGAGCTGTTTTTT.